This TCR beta chain is from a study of shared clonotypes between healthy human individuals. The naive CD8 population came from CD45RO-negative cells selected for CCR7, without terminally differentiated effector memory CD45RA+ cells. The CDR3 contains 12 residues. Germline CDR1 reads GTSNPN; CDR2 reads SVGIG (reference sequence). It was 150 to 200 ng DNA, about 30,000 T cell genomes, that sorted-subset replicate PCRs used. In the study's own analysis: ImmunoSEQ junction-only sequences lacked quality scores, so their filtering differed. Only in-frame clones appear in the TCRdb table, and some are missing; sequencing was by immunoSEQ multiplex PCR. The V and J calls and clone size are taken from that table; D and trimming were inferred from the DNA. This table holds roughly 2.1 million clones, under 95% found once.

The source is a man younger than 30 in good health. Some clones in this sample may be carry-over from other donors' samples. The sequencing sample was made of naive CD8+ T cells from PBMCs. The chain joins TRBV30 to TRBJ2-5; D might be TRBD2 (5 bases). The DNA matches TRBJ2-7 better at its end, which makes the J call doubtful. The chain's CDR3 is CALTPTGYEQYF. The CDR3 DNA reads TGTGCCTTGACACCAACGGGGTACGAGCAGTACTTC.